The 9 T cell receptor beta chains below all came from one sample that was sequenced in a study of identical twins. Each CDR3 protein gets one entry after TCRdb re-called the 5' RACE reads with MiXCR. The sample includes fewer than 650,000 distinct CDR3 sequences, 9% to 10% of them seen just once. The sample also formed part of further work on yellow fever vaccine responses in identical twins.

The specimen was PBMCs. The origin of the receptors is a woman aged 18-35 years in good health.

The chain recombines TRBV28 with TRBJ2-7; TRBD1 aligns across 7 bases. V shed 3 bases and J 2 bases; nucleotides not matched to a gene: 16. Germline assignment: CDR1 MDHEN and CDR2 SYDVKM. The CDR3 consists of 18 residues. Here the CDR3 DNA reads TGTGCCAGCAGTTTCCCACATGAGGGGGCAGGGGCCACCTACGAGCAGTACTTC. Residues: CASSFPHEGAGATYEQYF.

The CDR3 protein is CSGRTGGEQYF. Written as DNA, the CDR3 is TGCAGCGGGAGGACAGGGGGCGAGCAGTACTTC. The chain is built from TRBV29-1 and TRBJ2-7, with 10 bases aligning to TRBD1. This CDR3 has 11 amino acids. CDR1 SQVTM and CDR2 ANQGSEA come from the germline V gene. J gave up 6 bases and V 7 bases, and 3 bases lay outside the gene matches.

This clonotype came up a few times. The chain couples TRBV5-1 to TRBJ2-3; TRBD2 matches at 7 bases. The ends lost 0 bases at V and 2 bases at J; junction bases unmatched: 6. The germline CDR1 and CDR2 sequences are SGHRS and YFSETQ. The CDR3 is made up of 16 amino acids. CDR3 nucleotides: TGCGCCAGCAGCTTGGGGCTAGCGGATCTCACAGATACGCAGTATTTT. As protein: CASSLGLADLTDTQYF.

This clonotype was found a few times. The rearrangement joins TRBV5-1 to TRBJ2-7; 9 positions agree with TRBD1. V lost 4 bases, J lost 5 bases, and 7 bases stayed unmatched. This CDR3 has 14 residues. CDR1 is SGHRS and CDR2 is YFSETQ in the germline V gene. CDR3 DNA sequence: TGCGCCAGCAGCCGGACAGGGGATCGGAACGAGCAGTACTTC. It yields the protein CASSRTGDRNEQYF.

At least ten counts were recorded for this clonotype. This rearrangement joins TRBV6-2 or TRBV6-3 to TRBJ1-1; D not resolved. Trimming took 10 bases from V and 1 from J, leaving 7 bases between them. CDR1 is MNHEY and CDR2 is SVGEGT in the germline V gene. The CDR3 is 11 residues long. The CDR3 spells CATVSNTEAFF. CDR3 DNA: TGTGCCACCGTATCGAACACTGAAGCTTTCTTT.

This clonotype was recorded a few times. The chain links TRBV29-1 to TRBJ2-1, with 12 bases matching TRBD2. The CDR3 is 16 amino acids. Germline V gives CDR1 SQVTM, CDR2 ANQGSEA. V dropped 3 bases and J dropped 3; count of bases not matched to a gene: 6. CDR3 sequence: CSVDTPTSGSYNEQFF. The CDR3 bases are TGCAGCGTTGATACCCCGACTAGCGGGAGCTACAATGAGCAGTTCTTC.

This clonotype was observed a handful of times. This chain connects TRBV5-1 to TRBJ2-2; D might be TRBD1 (5 bases). V lost 2 bases and J 3 bases, leaving 11 bases between the germline ends. Per the germline V gene, CDR1 is SGHRS and CDR2 is YFSETQ. The CDR3 is 15 residues long. The CDR3 sequence is CASSFLGQYTGELFF. The CDR3 DNA follows: TGCGCCAGCAGCTTCTTGGGGCAATACACCGGGGAGCTGTTTTTT.

This clonotype appeared many times. Mismatch with germline at one junction end may stem from a read error. The chain is built from TRBV29-1 and TRBJ1-1, with 8 bases lining up with TRBD1. CDR1 is SQVTM, CDR2 ANQGSEA, per germline. CDR3 length equals 13 residues. The CDR3 spells CSVGQGANAEAFF. The DNA of the CDR3 is TGCAGCGTGGGGCAGGGGGCGAACGCTGAAGCTTTCTTT.

The chain employs TRBV20-1 and TRBJ2-1; 13 bases line up with TRBD2. The CDR3 is 18 residues long. CDR1 is DFQATT, CDR2 SNEGSKA, per germline (reference sequence). J lost 0 bases, V lost 0 bases, and 5 bases had no gene match. CDR3: CSARDLTSGRASYNEQFF. DNA for the CDR3: TGCAGTGCTAGAGATCTTACTAGCGGGAGGGCCTCCTACAATGAGCAGTTCTTC.